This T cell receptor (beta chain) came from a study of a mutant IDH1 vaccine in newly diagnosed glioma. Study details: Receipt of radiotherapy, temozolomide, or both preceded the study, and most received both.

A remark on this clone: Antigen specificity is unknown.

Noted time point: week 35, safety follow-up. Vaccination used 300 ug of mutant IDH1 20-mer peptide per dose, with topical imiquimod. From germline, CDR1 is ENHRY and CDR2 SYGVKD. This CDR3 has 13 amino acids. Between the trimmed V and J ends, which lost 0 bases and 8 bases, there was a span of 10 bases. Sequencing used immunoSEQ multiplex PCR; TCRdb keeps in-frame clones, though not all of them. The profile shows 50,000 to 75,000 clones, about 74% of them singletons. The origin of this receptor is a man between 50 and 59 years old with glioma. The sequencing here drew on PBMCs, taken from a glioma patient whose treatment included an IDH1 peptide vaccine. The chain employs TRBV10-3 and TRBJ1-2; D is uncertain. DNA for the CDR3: TGTGCCATCAGTGAGTCCGGGAGATCGGGCTACACCTTC. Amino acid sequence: CAISESGRSGYTF.